The 5 T cell receptor beta chains given below trace back to one sample, sequenced in a study of cytomegalovirus exposure and HLA in healthy donors. Only in-frame clones appear in the TCRdb table, and some are missing; sequencing was by immunoSEQ multiplex PCR. The data hold some 140,000 clones, with about nine tenths observed a single time. The sequenced material came from PBMCs. The receptor source for this set is a man between 18 and 35 years old in good health and CMV-seronegative.

The chain couples TRBV5-1 to TRBJ2-7; maybe TRBD2 (5 bases). Germline CDR1 is SGHRS and CDR2 is YFSETQ. CDR3 length equals 13 residues. Trimming took 4 bases from V and 0 from J, leaving 8 bases between them. This CDR3 reads CASSSGISYEQYF. The CDR3 DNA is TGCGCCAGCAGCAGCGGCATCTCCTACGAGCAGTACTTC. Drawing the rest from reference TRBV5-1 and TRBJ2-7, the complete variable domain is KAGVTQTPRYLIKTRGQQVTLSCSPISGHRSVSWYQQTPGQGLQFLFEYFSETQRNKGNFPGRFSGRQFSNSRSEMNVSTLELGDSALYLCASSSGISYEQYFGPGTRLTVT.

This sequence joins TRBV7-9 and TRBJ1-6; maybe TRBD1 (6 bases). The CDR3 extends over 17 amino acids. V was shortened by 2 bases and J by 7 bases, with 18 bases between the two germline ends. Germline V CDR1 and CDR2: SEHNR, FQNEAQ (reference sequence). The CDR3 reads CASSLPGRRTENSPLHF. The CDR3 DNA follows: TGTGCCAGCAGCTTACCCGGACGGCGGACAGAGAATTCACCCCTCCACTTT.

V gene TRBV6-6 combines with J gene TRBJ1-4; no reliable D call. The length of the CDR3 is 16 residues. The germline V and J ends were trimmed by 6 bases and 0 bases, with 14 bases remaining between them. The germline gives CDR1 MNHNY, CDR2 SVGAGI (reference sequence). Here the CDR3 reads CASSRGLGATNEKLFF. As DNA, the CDR3 is TGTGCCAGCAGCCGCGGACTGGGAGCAACTAATGAAAAACTGTTTTTT.

This chain uses TRBV15 with TRBJ2-2; TRBD1 matches at 8 bases. Germline CDR1 is LNHNV and CDR2 is YYDKDF (reference sequence). J gave up 7 bases and V 0 bases, and 4 bases lay outside the gene matches. CDR3 length: 15 amino acids. This CDR3 is CATSRDHRGIGELFF. The CDR3 DNA reads as TGTGCCACCAGCAGAGATCACAGGGGGATCGGGGAGCTGTTTTTT. Full variable domain (missing parts from reference TRBV15 and TRBJ2-2): DAMVIQNPRYQVTQFGKPVTLSCSQTLNHNVMYWYQQKSSQAPKLLFHYYDKDFNNEADTPDNFQSRRPNTSFCFLDIRSPGLGDTAMYLCATSRDHRGIGELFFGEGSRLTVL.

The V gene is TRBV28, the J gene TRBJ1-6; tentatively, D is TRBD1 (5 bases). CDR1 and CDR2 from the germline V gene are MDHEN and SYDVKM. V was pared by 6 bases and J by 5 bases, with 14 bases between. The CDR3 totals 15 residues. The CDR3 DNA reads TGTGCCAGCAGCCGCCCGGACACTAATAATTCACCCCTCCACTTT. It codes for CASSRPDTNNSPLHF.